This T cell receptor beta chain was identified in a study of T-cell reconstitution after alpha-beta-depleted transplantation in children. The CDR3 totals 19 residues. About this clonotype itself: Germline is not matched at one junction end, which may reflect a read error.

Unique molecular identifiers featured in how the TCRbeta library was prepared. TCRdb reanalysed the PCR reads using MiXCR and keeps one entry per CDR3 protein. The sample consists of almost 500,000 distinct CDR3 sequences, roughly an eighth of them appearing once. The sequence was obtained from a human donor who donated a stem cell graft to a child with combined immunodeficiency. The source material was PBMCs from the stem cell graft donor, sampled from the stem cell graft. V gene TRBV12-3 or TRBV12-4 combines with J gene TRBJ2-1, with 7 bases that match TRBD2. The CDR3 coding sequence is TGTACCAGCAGTTTAGCGCTTTCTAGCGGACCCACCTCCTACAATGAGCAGTTCTTC. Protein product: CTSSLALSSGPTSYNEQFF.